Listed here are 32 T cell receptor beta chains from one sample, sequenced in a study of cytomegalovirus exposure and HLA in healthy donors. Amplification used 60 Vbeta primers and 13 Jbeta primers. The method was immunoSEQ multiplex PCR; TCRdb's version includes in-frame clones alone and lacks a portion of them. The sample holds 90,000 to 150,000 clones, roughly 70% seen once. The sequencing sample was made of PBMCs. The receptors originated from a woman aged 35 to 49 in good health and CMV-seropositive.

The chain couples TRBV7-2 to TRBJ1-2; a possible D gene is TRBD1 (6 bases). V was pared by 5 bases and J by 3 bases, with 13 bases between. The CDR3 sequence is 14 residues long. Germline V gene data show CDR1 as SGHTA and CDR2 as FQGNSA. In DNA form, the CDR3 reads TGTGCCAGCAGCCCCATGCGGGGGCACTATGGCTACACCTTC. This translates into CASSPMRGHYGYTF.

V gene TRBV7-9 combines with J gene TRBJ1-1; tentatively, D is TRBD1 (5 bases). CDR1 and CDR2 (germline): SEHNR, FQNEAQ (reference sequence). CDR3 length: 14 residues. The V and J ends lost 5 bases and 1 base respectively, with 11 bases between them. The CDR3 sequence: CASSPWGGNTEAFF. The CDR3 DNA reads TGTGCCAGCAGCCCTTGGGGGGGGAACACTGAAGCTTTCTTT.

The V call is TRBV5-3, the J call TRBJ1-2; tentatively, D is TRBD1 (5 bases). TRBV5-3 is classed as an ORF, of uncertain function. Trimming took 4 bases from V and 0 from J, leaving 7 bases between them. This CDR3 comprises 13 residues. This CDR3 reads CARSPTANYGYTF. CDR3 bases: TGTGCCAGAAGCCCGACAGCTAACTATGGCTACACCTTC.

The chain links TRBV7-3 to TRBJ1-2; TRBD1 matches at 9 bases. Germline lookup yields CDR1 SGHTA and CDR2 FQGTGA. V lost 2 bases to trimming and J lost 4 bases; unmatched junction nucleotides: 11. The CDR3 runs 17 residues. CDR3 in DNA: TGTGCCAGCAGCTTAGGGGACAGGGTGGGCCCCGGCTATGGCTACACCTTC. Its protein product is CASSLGDRVGPGYGYTF.

The J gene is TRBJ1-3, the V gene TRBV5-6, with a weak D call TRBD1 (6 bases). Looked up from germline, CDR1 is SGHDT and CDR2 is YYEEEE. The CDR3 is made up of 15 amino acids. Deletions cut 5 bases from V and 1 base from J, with 13 bases between. The DNA of the CDR3 is TGTGCCAGCAGGGGAGCGACAGGTTCTGGAAACACCATATATTTT. It yields the protein CASRGATGSGNTIYF.

The V and J genes are TRBV19 and TRBJ1-2; tentative D call: TRBD1 (5 bases). The CDR3 covers 15 residues. Germline V gives CDR1 LNHDA, CDR2 SQIVND (reference sequence). The V and J ends lost 5 bases and 2 bases respectively, with 15 bases between them. In nucleotides, the CDR3 is TGTGCCAGTAGTCCGACAGAGTTGATAAACTATGGCTACACCTTC. Its protein is CASSPTELINYGYTF.

The rearrangement links TRBV7-8 to TRBJ1-4, with TRBD1 matching 8 bases. V was pared by 6 bases and J by 6 bases, with 6 bases of the junction left unmatched. The CDR3 consists of 14 residues. Germline assignment: CDR1 SGHVS and CDR2 FQNEAQ. The CDR3 nucleotides read TGTGCCAGCAGTCTCAGGGGGCAGGATGAAAAACTGTTTTTT. The encoded protein is CASSLRGQDEKLFF.

The CDR3 is CASSLRTGGEDLVEGYTF. Written as DNA, the CDR3 is TGTGCCAGCAGCTTACGGACAGGGGGCGAGGATCTGGTAGAGGGCTACACCTTC. The V call is TRBV7-2, the J call TRBJ1-2; TRBD1 matches at 11 bases. Looked up from germline, CDR1 is SGHTA and CDR2 is FQGNSA. With 2 bases clipped from V and 8 bases from J, the junction kept 16 bases outside the gene matches. This CDR3 comprises 18 residues.

The sample holds one count of this clone. This rearrangement joins TRBV4-2 to TRBJ1-5, with a possible D match to TRBD1 (6 bases). CDR1 and CDR2 from the germline V gene are LGHNA and YNFKEQ. Trimming stripped 1 base from V and 0 bases from J, with 7 bases between. The CDR3 is 15 amino acids. The CDR3 is CASSQATGSNQPQHF. As DNA, the CDR3 is TGTGCCAGCAGCCAAGCGACAGGTAGCAATCAGCCCCAGCATTTT.

Within the sample, this clone is medium-sized (0.01 to 0.1%). CDR3 nucleotide sequence: TGTGCCAGCAGCCGAACGCGGGGCAGAAACACTGAAGCTTTCTTT. Amino acid sequence: CASSRTRGRNTEAFF. V and J are TRBV6-1 and TRBJ1-1, with D tentatively TRBD1 (5 bases). Germline loops: CDR1 MNHNS, CDR2 SASEGT. V gave up 6 bases and J gave up 2 bases, with 16 bases separating them. The length of the CDR3 is 15 residues.

The chain carries TRBV5-6 and TRBJ1-1; D may be TRBD1 (5 bases). CDR1 SGHDT and CDR2 YYEEEE come from the germline V gene. CDR3 length: 14 residues. V lost 3 bases and J 1 base, leaving 10 bases between the germline ends. CDR3 nucleotide sequence: TGTGCCAGCAGCTGGGGCAGGGCGAACACTGAAGCTTTCTTT. Its protein product is CASSWGRANTEAFF.

This chain links TRBV5-1 with TRBJ2-7, with D possibly matching TRBD1 (6 bases). CDR3 length equals 13 residues. Germline-derived CDR1 and CDR2 are SGHRS and YFSETQ. V was clipped by 0 bases and J by 4 bases, with 8 bases between them. CDR3 region: CASSLDREYEQYF. The CDR3 nucleotides read TGCGCCAGCAGCTTGGACAGGGAGTACGAGCAGTACTTC.

This clone was observed a handful of times. V gene TRBV27 combines with J gene TRBJ2-7; 7 nucleotides match TRBD1. The CDR3 totals 15 residues. Germline V CDR1 and CDR2: MNHEY, SMNVEV (reference sequence). After removal of 6 bases from V and 2 bases from J, the junction contained 10 bases not matched to a gene. As DNA, the CDR3 is TGTGCCAGCAGATTTGGACAGGAATTCCCCTACGAGCAGTACTTC. Translation: CASRFGQEFPYEQYF.

Here the CDR3 reads CASVGGGGQFYNEQFF. The DNA of the CDR3 is TGTGCCAGCGTTGGGGGGGGCGGACAGTTTTACAATGAGCAGTTCTTC. V gene TRBV27 combines with J gene TRBJ2-1; D might be TRBD2 (7 bases). Per germline, CDR1 MNHEY and CDR2 SMNVEV (reference sequence). This CDR3 has 16 residues. Trimming took off 8 bases at V and 4 bases at J, with 21 bases between the two ends.

This sequence joins TRBV27 and TRBJ1-1; D perhaps matches TRBD1 (5 bases). The V end lost 3 bases, the J end lost 4 bases, and 9 bases lay between the germline ends. CDR1 and CDR2 from the germline V gene are MNHEY and SMNVEV (reference sequence). The CDR3 spans 13 residues. The CDR3 DNA follows: TGTGCCAGCAGTTTTGGGGGGAGCACTGAAGCTTTCTTT. Protein sequence: CASSFGGSTEAFF.

V is TRBV18 and J is TRBJ1-1; a weak D match, TRBD1 (5 bases). V was pared by 2 bases and J by 0 bases, with 13 bases between. Germline CDR1 KGHSH, CDR2 LQKENI. The CDR3 has 16 residues. CDR3 DNA: TGTGCCAGCTCACCAATGAGACAGATCATGAACACTGAAGCTTTCTTT. This encodes CASSPMRQIMNTEAFF.

The chain joins TRBV7-7 to TRBJ2-5; TRBD1 agrees at 8 bases. Germline CDR1 and CDR2: SSHAT and FNYEAQ (reference sequence). The CDR3 has 14 residues. V was pared by 3 bases and J by 1 base, with 1 base of the junction left unmatched. The CDR3 sequence is CASSFDRGQETQYF. CDR3 DNA sequence: TGTGCCAGCAGCTTTGACAGGGGCCAAGAGACCCAGTACTTC.

The chain is built from TRBV27 and TRBJ2-3; 11 nucleotides line up with TRBD2. There are 17 residues in the CDR3. CDR1 and CDR2 (germline): MNHEY, SMNVEV (reference sequence). V was pared by 2 bases and J by 4 bases, with 8 bases of the junction left unmatched. The CDR3 DNA follows: TGTGCCAGCAGTTTAAAGGCTAGCGGGGGGAGGTCAGATACGCAGTATTTT. It yields the protein CASSLKASGGRSDTQYF.

The J gene is TRBJ2-1, the V gene TRBV10-3, with TRBD1 matching over 11 bases. The CDR3 length is 16 residues. Germline CDR1 is ENHRY and CDR2 is SYGVKD. V gave up 2 bases and J gave up 9 bases; unmatched junction bases: 9. The DNA for the CDR3 is TGTGCCATCAGTGAGCATACGGGACAGGGGGTCGGTGAGCAGTTCTTC. Translation gives CAISEHTGQGVGEQFF.

This clone was counted only a few times. This rearrangement joins TRBV5-1 to TRBJ2-3; 7 bases fit TRBD1. The CDR3 has 13 residues. Unmatched junction bases numbered 5, after V lost 4 bases and J lost 6 bases. Looked up from germline, CDR1 is SGHRS and CDR2 is YFSETQ. This CDR3 reads CASSRGQPDTQYF. The CDR3 coding sequence is TGCGCCAGCAGCAGGGGACAGCCCGATACGCAGTATTTT.

The rearrangement uses TRBV19 and TRBJ2-4; D is perhaps TRBD2 (6 bases). Germline CDR1 LNHDA, CDR2 SQIVND (reference sequence). Trimming stripped 6 bases from V and 9 bases from J, with 15 bases between. The CDR3 is made up of 13 amino acids. The CDR3, as DNA: TGTGCCAGTAGAGAACGGGGGAAGGCCATTCAGTACTTC. This sequence encodes CASRERGKAIQYF.

This chain joins TRBV4-1 and TRBJ1-2; 12 positions agree with TRBD1. V shed 4 bases and J 8 bases; nucleotides not matched to a gene: 5. Germline CDR1 is MGHRA and CDR2 is YSYEKL. CDR3 length: 14 residues. CDR3 nucleotides: TGCGCCAGCAGCCGGGGACAGGGGGCGGACGGCTACACCTTC. This codes for CASSRGQGADGYTF.

V gene TRBV28 combines with J gene TRBJ1-1; tentatively, D is TRBD1 (6 bases). The CDR3 consists of 13 residues. V lost 10 bases and J lost 4, with 16 bases in between. Germline CDR1 reads MDHEN; CDR2 reads SYDVKM. The CDR3: CATGTQWSTEAFF. CDR3 coding DNA: TGTGCCACGGGGACACAATGGAGCACTGAAGCTTTCTTT. The entire variable domain, with the rest obtained from reference TRBV28 and TRBJ1-1, is as follows: DVKVTQSSRYLVKRTGEKVFLECVQDMDHENMFWYRQDPGLGLRLIYFSYDVKMKEKGDIPEGYSVSREKKERFSLILESASTNQTSMYLCATGTQWSTEAFFGQGTRLTVV.

The V and J genes are TRBV5-6 and TRBJ1-4; D gene uncertain. The CDR3 has 13 amino acids. The germline CDR1 and CDR2 sequences are SGHDT and YYEEEE. Trimming stripped 3 bases from V and 4 bases from J, with 7 bases between. CDR3 bases: TGTGCCAGCAGCTCGGGTAATAATGAAAAACTGTTTTTT. It yields the protein CASSSGNNEKLFF.

The chain has TRBV7-2 and TRBJ1-1, with 10 bases fitting TRBD1. Germline V gene lookup returns CDR1 SGHTA and CDR2 FQGNSA. Trimming removed 6 bases from V and 4 bases from J; junction bases left unmatched: 14. This CDR3 region has 17 residues. The CDR3 region has the DNA TGTGCCAGCAGTTTGACAGGGGGCGCCCCCGATTCCACTGAAGCTTTCTTT. Amino acids: CASSLTGGAPDSTEAFF. The full variable domain, in which reference TRBV7-2 and TRBJ1-1 provide the parts outside the CDR3, is GAGVSQSPSNKVTEKGKDVELRCDPISGHTALYWYRQSLGQGLEFLIYFQGNSAPDKSGLPSDRFSAERTGGSVSTLTIQRTQQEDSAVYLCASSLTGGAPDSTEAFFGQGTRLTVV.

In this sample, this clone turned up once. The chain employs TRBV5-4 and TRBJ2-7; 13 positions match TRBD2. The CDR3 runs 13 residues. CDR1 SGHNT and CDR2 YYREEE come from the germline V gene (reference sequence). J lost 7 bases, V lost 5 bases, and 3 bases had no gene match. The CDR3 here is CASRAGLAGEQYF. The CDR3 nucleotides read TGTGCCAGCAGGGCGGGACTAGCGGGGGAGCAGTACTTC.

The chain carries TRBV6-5 and TRBJ2-7; D may be TRBD1 (6 bases). Trimming removed 2 bases from V and 0 bases from J, with 11 bases in between. Germline V gives CDR1 MNHEY, CDR2 SVGAGI. This CDR3 comprises 15 residues. CDR3 amino acids: CASSYDRTDSYEQYF. The CDR3 nucleotides read TGTGCCAGCAGTTACGACCGGACAGACTCCTACGAGCAGTACTTC.

V gene TRBV5-5 combines with J gene TRBJ1-4; no firm D call. The CDR3 contains 14 residues. Germline-derived CDR1 and CDR2 are SGHKS and YYEKEE (reference sequence). With 0 bases removed from V and 4 bases from J, the gap between germline ends came to 7 bases. CDR3 DNA sequence: TGTGCCAGCAGCTTGGTCGCGGTTAATGAAAAACTGTTTTTT. It translates to CASSLVAVNEKLFF. Full variable domain (remainder filled in from reference TRBV5-5 and TRBJ1-4): DAGVTQSPTHLIKTRGQQVTLRCSPISGHKSVSWYQQVLGQGPQFIFQYYEKEERGRGNFPDRFSARQFPNYSSELNVNALLLGDSALYLCASSLVAVNEKLFFGSGTQLSVL.

This clone was picked up a small number of times. The gene calls are TRBV14 and TRBJ1-6; D is ambiguous. In germline, CDR1 is SGHDN, CDR2 FVKESK. The CDR3 totals 16 residues. V shed 1 base and J shed 6 bases, with 13 bases lying between them. CDR3 region: CASSQVGGSGNSPLHF. CDR3 in DNA: TGTGCCAGCAGCCAAGTGGGCGGGAGCGGTAATTCACCCCTCCACTTT.

This clone was counted once. The sample contains more than one DNA sequence encoding this CDR3. This chain connects TRBV18 to TRBJ1-2; D is ambiguous. The V gene lost 4 bases and the J gene lost 7 bases, with 10 bases spanning the gap. This CDR3 spans 12 amino acids. Germline V gene sequence: CDR1 KGHSH, CDR2 LQKENI. CDR3 in DNA: TGTGCCAGCTCACTCTTAGGCGGTGGCTACACCTTC. Its translation is CASSLLGGGYTF.

The CDR3 is CASSILGLAGVGNEQFF. The CDR3 nucleotides read TGTGCCAGCAGCATCTTGGGACTAGCGGGAGTCGGGAATGAGCAGTTCTTC. V is TRBV7-9 and J is TRBJ2-1; TRBD2 matches at 14 bases. The length of the CDR3 is 17 residues. The J segment lost 7 bases and the V segment lost 5 bases, leaving 10 bases of the junction unmatched. The V gene's germline CDR1 is SEHNR and CDR2 FQNEAQ (reference sequence).

The genes are TRBV7-2 and TRBJ1-1; 9 nucleotides agree with TRBD1. The germline V gene has CDR1 SGHTA and CDR2 FQGNSA. This CDR3 comprises 18 residues. The trim removed 1 base at V and 5 bases at J, leaving 14 bases unmatched. The CDR3 DNA is TGTGCCAGCAGCTTAGAGGGGACAGGGAGGGGACTTAGGACTGAAGCTTTCTTT. Encoded protein: CASSLEGTGRGLRTEAFF. The variable domain in full, with the rest retrieved from reference TRBV7-2 and TRBJ1-1, is GAGVSQSPSNKVTEKGKDVELRCDPISGHTALYWYRQSLGQGLEFLIYFQGNSAPDKSGLPSDRFSAERTGGSVSTLTIQRTQQEDSAVYLCASSLEGTGRGLRTEAFFGQGTRLTVV.